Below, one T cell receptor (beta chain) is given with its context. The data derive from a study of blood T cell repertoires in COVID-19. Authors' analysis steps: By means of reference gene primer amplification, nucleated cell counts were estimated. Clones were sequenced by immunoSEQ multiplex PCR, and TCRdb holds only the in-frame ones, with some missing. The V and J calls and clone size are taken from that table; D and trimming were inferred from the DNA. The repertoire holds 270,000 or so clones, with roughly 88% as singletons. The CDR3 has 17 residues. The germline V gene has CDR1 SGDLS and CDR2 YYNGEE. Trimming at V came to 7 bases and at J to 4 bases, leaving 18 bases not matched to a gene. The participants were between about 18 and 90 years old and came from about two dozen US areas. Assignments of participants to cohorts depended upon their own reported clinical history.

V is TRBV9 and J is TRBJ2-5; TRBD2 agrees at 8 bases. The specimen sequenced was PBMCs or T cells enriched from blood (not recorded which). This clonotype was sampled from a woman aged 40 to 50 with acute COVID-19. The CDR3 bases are TGTGCCAGCGCGGGCGGGGCGGGGGGACCGGTGGGAGAGACCCAGTACTTC. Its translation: CASAGGAGGPVGETQYF.